The present T cell receptor (beta chain) was sequenced within a study of T cells in Graves' hyperthyroidism and ophthalmopathy. Amplified TCR beta CDR3 regions derived from RNA transcripts. The TCR CDR3 was amplified in a first-round RT-PCR using the HTBI primer set. One entry per CDR3 protein, called by TCRdb with MiXCR from the multiplex PCR reads. The sample shows some 420,000 distinct CDR3 sequences, around 15% of them seen only once. Many counts were recorded for this clonotype. Antigen: not known. Per germline, CDR1 DFQATT and CDR2 SNEGSKA (reference sequence). The V gene lost 0 bases and the J gene lost 5 bases, with 8 bases spanning the gap. CDR3 length equals 13 residues. General study findings and limits: Ophthalmopathy was told apart from stable hyperthyroidism by a 13 V-J model. The majority of expanded thyroid clonotypes above 0.001 also appeared in blood.

The chain recombines TRBV20-1 with TRBJ1-5; possible D gene TRBD1, 6 bases. Sequenced material: blood. The receptor's source is a woman aged 18-29 years with Graves' hyperthyroidism. The CDR3 spells CSARDEGDQPQHF. CDR3 nucleotides: TGCAGTGCTAGAGATGAGGGGGATCAGCCCCAGCATTTT.